The 13 T cell receptor beta chains presented below share a single source sample, sequenced in a study of blood T cell repertoires in COVID-19. Profiled with immunoSEQ multiplex PCR; TCRdb holds only in-frame clones, not every one. Among roughly 150,000 clones listed, over 80% were seen once. Sequenced material: PBMCs or T cells enriched from blood (not recorded which). Receptors originate from a man between 65 and 80 years old who had been exposed to COVID-19.

The rearrangement joins TRBV9 to TRBJ2-2; TRBD2 aligns across 12 bases. The V gene's germline CDR1 is SGDLS and CDR2 YYNGEE. J was trimmed by 4 bases and V by 4 bases; bases with no gene match: 8. This CDR3 spans 17 amino acids. CDR3: CASSKTSGRIGTGELFF. CDR3 DNA: TGTGCCAGCAGCAAGACTAGCGGGAGAATTGGCACCGGGGAGCTGTTTTTT.

The V and J genes are TRBV4-2 and TRBJ2-1; 9 nucleotides match TRBD2. CDR1 and CDR2 (germline): LGHNA, YNFKEQ. This CDR3 contains 15 residues. Unmatched junction bases numbered 6, after V lost 0 bases and J lost 9 bases. The CDR3 loop is CASSQDTRGGGEQFF. The DNA for the CDR3 is TGTGCCAGCAGCCAAGATACGCGGGGGGGCGGTGAGCAGTTCTTC.

V gene TRBV9 combines with J gene TRBJ2-1; 9 nucleotides line up with TRBD2. The CDR3 covers 16 residues. Losses at the gene ends were 0 bases for V and 8 bases for J; bases not matched to a gene: 9. CDR1 SGDLS and CDR2 YYNGEE come from the germline V gene. The CDR3 is CASSVGGGGAGDEQFF. As DNA, the CDR3 is TGTGCCAGCAGCGTAGGAGGCGGGGGGGCTGGCGATGAGCAGTTCTTC.

The chain has TRBV3-1 (or the pseudogene TRBV3-2) and TRBJ2-2; the match to TRBD1 covers 7 bases. Trimming at V came to 0 bases and at J to 6 bases, leaving 7 bases not matched to a gene. The germline CDR1 and CDR2 sequences are LGHDT and YNNKEL (reference sequence). The CDR3 length is 16 residues. The CDR3 is CASSQEKTGSAGELFF. The CDR3 bases are TGTGCCAGCAGCCAAGAAAAGACAGGGTCGGCCGGGGAGCTGTTTTTT.

This clone turned up a few times. Other DNA sequences in this sample translate to the same CDR3. The chain joins TRBV10-3 to TRBJ2-7; TRBD1 is a possible D gene (6 bases). The ends were cut back, 6 bases at V and 1 base at J, with 10 bases in the middle. The CDR3 is 13 residues long. CDR1 ENHRY and CDR2 SYGVKD come from the germline V gene. CDR3 DNA: TGTGCCATCAGCCCCGGACAGTCCTACGAGCAGTACTTC. Its protein is CAISPGQSYEQYF.

The rearrangement joins TRBV7-8 to TRBJ1-1, with D possibly TRBD1 on 5 matching bases. CDR1 SGHVS and CDR2 FQNEAQ come from the germline V gene. V was shortened by 5 bases and J by 4 bases, with 17 bases between the two germline ends. CDR3 length: 15 residues. CDR3 bases: TGTGCCAGCAGCCCAATGACAGTCATGAGCACTGAAGCTTTCTTT. This gives the protein CASSPMTVMSTEAFF.

This chain connects TRBV15 to TRBJ2-3; 9 bases agree with TRBD1. The ends lost 11 bases at V and 0 bases at J; junction bases unmatched: 9. There are 15 residues in the CDR3. Germline V gives CDR1 LNHNV, CDR2 YYDKDF (reference sequence). The CDR3 coding sequence is TGTGCCGCCATAGGGACAGGGCTGAGCACAGATACGCAGTATTTT. Residues: CAAIGTGLSTDTQYF.

The chain carries TRBV7-3 and TRBJ2-3; 8 nucleotides match TRBD2. V was pared by 5 bases and J by 4 bases, with 8 bases of the junction left unmatched. Per germline, CDR1 SGHTA and CDR2 FQGTGA. This CDR3 spans 15 amino acids. The CDR3 region is CASSPIGGVSDTQYF. The CDR3 DNA reads TGTGCCAGCAGCCCAATCGGGGGGGTATCAGATACGCAGTATTTT.

The chain couples TRBV28 to TRBJ2-4, with 10 bases fitting TRBD1. The CDR3 contains 14 residues. V shed 6 bases and J 2 bases; nucleotides not matched to a gene: 1. Germline CDR1 reads MDHEN; CDR2 reads SYDVKM. CDR3 region: CASRTGGTKNIQYF. CDR3 bases: TGTGCCAGCAGGACAGGGGGCACCAAAAACATTCAGTACTTC.

The CDR3 sequence is CASSLVGGNTEAFF. The DNA of the CDR3 is TGTGCCAGCAGCCTCGTGGGGGGGAACACTGAAGCTTTCTTT. The V gene is TRBV6-5, the J gene TRBJ1-1; D might be TRBD1 (5 bases). Trimming removed 6 bases at V and 1 base at J, with 12 bases between. The CDR3 contains 14 residues. The germline V gene has CDR1 MNHEY and CDR2 SVGAGI.

This chain joins TRBV20-1 and TRBJ1-5; D is uncertain. Deletions cut 3 bases from V and 4 bases from J, with 10 bases between. Germline V gene sequence: CDR1 DFQATT, CDR2 SNEGSKA (reference sequence). This CDR3 has 13 residues. Here the CDR3 DNA reads TGCAGTGCTAGTAGTAGTGTGAATCAGCCCCAGCATTTT. Its protein product is CSASSSVNQPQHF.

The CDR3, as DNA: TGTGCCACCAGTGTGGGGGGGGCGGTTTACTCGTGTACTGAAGCTTTCTTT. Translating it yields CATSVGGAVYSCTEAFF. This rearrangement joins TRBV24-1 to TRBJ1-1; a weak D match, TRBD1 (6 bases). Between the trimmed V and J ends, which lost 5 bases and 5 bases, there was a span of 23 bases. This CDR3 contains 17 residues. CDR1 is KGHDR and CDR2 is SFDVKD in the germline V gene.

The J gene is TRBJ2-3, the V gene TRBV3-1 (or the pseudogene TRBV3-2), with 7 bases matching TRBD1. The CDR3 is made up of 15 amino acids. From germline, CDR1 is LGHDT and CDR2 YNNKEL (reference sequence). The V segment lost 4 bases and the J segment 0 bases; nucleotides outside the gene matches: 4. The DNA for the CDR3 is TGTGCCAGCAGCCCAGGGGGTTCTAGCACAGATACGCAGTATTTT. Encoded protein: CASSPGGSSTDTQYF.